Included here is one T cell receptor (beta chain) sequence, with context. This entry is derived from a study of blood T cell repertoires in COVID-19. About the study: Sites in the United States, Italy and Spain provided acute and convalescent COVID-19 samples.

Authors' methods: Researchers report that nucleated cell counts were estimated from reference gene primer amplification. TCRdb's table, derived via immunoSEQ multiplex PCR, lists solely in-frame clones and lacks some. That table supplies the V and J calls and clone size; D and trimming were determined from the DNA. The table lists 90,000 to 150,000 clones, over 75% of them singletons, with approximately 10% in the top ten. Germline CDR1 reads ENHRY; CDR2 reads SYGVKD. The length of the CDR3 is 13 residues. Trimming removed 5 bases at V and 0 bases at J, with 8 bases between. The V call is TRBV10-3, the J call TRBJ2-7; no clear D gene. The sequence came from an older man with acute or convalescent COVID-19. Input material: peripheral blood. In DNA form, the CDR3 reads TGTGCCATCAGTACCGCAGACTCCTACGAGCAGTACTTC. Its protein is CAISTADSYEQYF.